These 19 T cell receptor beta chains came from one sample sequenced in a study of T cell responses to AZD1222 COVID-19 vaccine. Produced via immunoSEQ multiplex PCR; TCRdb's table is partial and in-frame only. The sample consists of 100,000 to 150,000 clones, 88% of them appearing once. Sequenced here: peripheral blood, sampled on day 0 of AZD1222 vaccination. The receptors come from an adult in good health.

This rearrangement joins TRBV11-2 to TRBJ2-1; D call uncertain. The CDR3 loop spans 14 amino acids. Trimming left V 8 bases short and J 2 bases short, with 13 bases between. Germline lookup yields CDR1 SGHAT and CDR2 FQNNGV. CDR3 residues: CASCPRTAYNEQFF. The CDR3 nucleotides are TGTGCCAGCTGCCCAAGGACCGCCTACAATGAGCAGTTCTTC.

The V and J genes are TRBV11-3 and TRBJ1-1; 7 bases map to TRBD1. CDR1 is SGHNT and CDR2 is YENEEA in the germline V gene. The V gene end was trimmed by 4 bases and the J gene end by 11 bases; junction bases not matched to a gene: 10. This CDR3 region has 13 residues. CDR3 sequence (DNA): TGTGCCAGCAGCTCCGGGGCAGGGGGTAGGGCTTTCTTT. This codes for CASSSGAGGRAFF.

This clone showed up just once. V usage is TRBV10-3 and J usage is TRBJ1-2, with 7 nucleotides matching TRBD1. The CDR3 contains 16 residues. Trimming took 3 bases from V and 0 from J; bases not matched to a gene: 7. The germline CDR1 and CDR2 sequences are ENHRY and SYGVKD. The CDR3 DNA is TGTGCCATCAGTGATCTAACAGGGGAGGCTAACTATGGCTACACCTTC. This gives the protein CAISDLTGEANYGYTF.

This sequence joins TRBV28 and TRBJ1-4; a possible D gene is TRBD1 (6 bases). CDR3 length equals 15 residues. Trimming took 3 bases from V and 5 from J, leaving 13 bases between them. CDR1 and CDR2 (germline): MDHEN, SYDVKM. CDR3 nucleotides: TGTGCCAGCAGTTTTGGAGGACAGACGAATGAAAAACTGTTTTTT. This codes for CASSFGGQTNEKLFF.

The rearrangement uses TRBV2 and TRBJ2-1; D possibly corresponds to TRBD2 (6 bases). CDR3 size: 13 residues. Trimming stripped 5 bases from V and 4 bases from J, with 9 bases between. Germline V lookup: CDR1 SNHLY, CDR2 FYNNEI. The CDR3 DNA is TGTGCCAGCAGTTCGGCGGGGTACAATGAGCAGTTCTTC. Amino acid sequence: CASSSAGYNEQFF.

V gene TRBV6-5 combines with J gene TRBJ2-7; weak D call: TRBD2 (6 bases). Trimming pared 2 bases from V and 2 bases from J, leaving 13 bases between. Germline V lookup: CDR1 MNHEY, CDR2 SVGAGI. This CDR3 is 15 amino acids long. CDR3 loop: CASSYPGGTPYEQYF. CDR3 in DNA: TGTGCCAGCAGTTACCCCGGAGGGACGCCCTACGAGCAGTACTTC.

With regard to this clone: This may arise from a read error, as a much more abundant clone is one base away. The CDR3 loop is CASSFQGRTEAFF. DNA for the CDR3: TGTGCCAGCAGCTTCCAGGGGAGGACTGAAGCTTTCTTT. This chain uses TRBV7-2 with TRBJ1-1; possibly TRBD1 for D (6 bases). Germline values: CDR1 SGHTA, CDR2 FQGNSA. The length of the CDR3 is 13 residues. V was trimmed by 3 bases and J by 5 bases, leaving 10 bases between them.

V is TRBV29-1 and J is TRBJ1-2; 8 bases agree with TRBD1. In germline, CDR1 is SQVTM, CDR2 ANQGSEA. The CDR3 spans 12 residues. Germline trimming cut 1 base from V and 8 bases from J; bases unmatched to any gene: 3. CDR3 sequence (DNA): TGCAGCGTTGAAGGCAGGGGGCAAGGCTACACCTTC. Protein sequence: CSVEGRGQGYTF.

This rearrangement joins TRBV2 to TRBJ1-1; D is perhaps TRBD1 (6 bases). The CDR3 is 16 amino acids. Trimming removed 11 bases at V and 1 base at J, with 23 bases between. CDR1 and CDR2 from the germline V gene are SNHLY and FYNNEI. The CDR3 loop is CASLGATIKGNTEAFF. The DNA of the CDR3 is TGTGCCTCCTTGGGGGCAACCATAAAAGGGAACACTGAAGCTTTCTTT.

This clone was seen once. The chain couples TRBV10-1 to TRBJ1-6; 8 nucleotides match TRBD1. This CDR3 spans 15 amino acids. Germline assignment: CDR1 WNHNN and CDR2 SYGVQD (reference sequence). Trimming at V came to 2 bases and at J to 8 bases, leaving 5 bases not matched to a gene. The CDR3 bases are TGCGCCAGCAGTGAGACGACAGGGGCGGATTCACCCCTCCACTTT. Encoded protein: CASSETTGADSPLHF.

This chain links TRBV5-1 with TRBJ2-3, with D perhaps given as TRBD1 or TRBD2 (6 bases each). Per the germline V gene, CDR1 is SGHRS and CDR2 is YFSETQ. Between the trimmed V and J ends, which lost 4 bases and 3 bases, there was a span of 12 bases. CDR3 size: 14 residues. CDR3 bases: TGCGCCAGCAGCGTCGGGGGCGGGACAGATACGCAGTATTTT. Translated: CASSVGGGTDTQYF.

This chain uses TRBV7-2 with TRBJ1-2; no clear D gene. Per the germline V gene, CDR1 is SGHTA and CDR2 is FQGNSA. V was cut by 1 base and J by 7 bases, with 13 bases left in between. CDR3 length: 14 residues. The CDR3 DNA reads as TGTGCCAGCAGCTTAGAGCTTCAAGGGCTTGGCTACACCTTC. Translated, it gives CASSLELQGLGYTF.

The chain is built from TRBV3-1 (or the pseudogene TRBV3-2) and TRBJ1-4; 11 bases align to TRBD1. Germline values: CDR1 LGHDT, CDR2 YNNKEL (reference sequence). There are 17 residues in the CDR3. Unmatched junction bases numbered 8, after V lost 1 base and J lost 7 bases. The CDR3 nucleotides are TGTGCCAGCAGCCAAGCTCGGACAGGGGGCCTCAGTGAAAAACTGTTTTTT. This translates into CASSQARTGGLSEKLFF.

This clone has more than one count but fewer than ten. The rearrangement links TRBV11-3 to TRBJ2-2, with no clear D. V lost 2 bases to trimming and J lost 4 bases, with 8 bases between them. This CDR3 has 14 residues. The germline CDR1 and CDR2 sequences are SGHNT and YENEEA. The CDR3 loop reads CASSLSQPTGELFF. In nucleotides, the CDR3 is TGTGCCAGCAGCTTAAGCCAGCCCACCGGGGAGCTGTTTTTT.

This chain connects TRBV6-5 to TRBJ1-4; D gene uncertain. The CDR3 sequence is 15 residues long. Germline V lookup: CDR1 MNHEY, CDR2 SVGAGI. Trimming took 6 bases from V and 0 from J, leaving 11 bases between them. CDR3 sequence (DNA): TGTGCCAGCAGCCCCGGGCCCGCAACTAATGAAAAACTGTTTTTT. Translated: CASSPGPATNEKLFF.

This clone occurred once. This chain links TRBV6-2 or TRBV6-3 with TRBJ1-5; TRBD1 matches 7 bases. Germline values: CDR1 MNHEY, CDR2 SVGEGT. The CDR3 contains 17 residues. V dropped 5 bases and J dropped 0; count of bases not matched to a gene: 10. The CDR3 spells CASSQTYRGASNQPQHF. CDR3 bases: TGTGCCAGCAGTCAGACTTACAGGGGTGCTAGCAATCAGCCCCAGCATTTT.

The V and J genes are TRBV6-2 or TRBV6-3 and TRBJ2-3; 9 bases match TRBD2. The CDR3 totals 15 residues. Looked up from germline, CDR1 is MNHEY and CDR2 is SVGEGT. After removal of 4 bases from V and 4 bases from J, the junction contained 6 bases not matched to a gene. The CDR3 spells CASSLYRTSADTQYF. The DNA for the CDR3 is TGTGCCAGCAGTTTGTATAGGACTAGCGCAGATACGCAGTATTTT.

The chain employs TRBV19 and TRBJ2-3; tentative D call: TRBD1 (6 bases). The V end lost 1 base, the J end lost 1 base, and 9 bases lay between the germline ends. CDR3 length: 15 amino acids. Germline V gene lookup returns CDR1 LNHDA and CDR2 SQIVND (reference sequence). The DNA for the CDR3 is TGTGCCAGTAGTATAGGGGGGCAGGGCACAGATACGCAGTATTTT. The encoded protein is CASSIGGQGTDTQYF.

V usage is TRBV4-3 and J usage is TRBJ1-1; no clear D. CDR1 is LGHNA, CDR2 YSLEER, per germline. The CDR3 has 13 residues. Trimming took 3 bases from V and 10 from J, leaving 15 bases between them. CDR3 amino acids: CASSQQIRGGAFF. The CDR3 bases are TGCGCCAGCAGCCAGCAGATACGTGGTGGAGCTTTCTTT.